This T cell receptor (beta chain) came from a study of shared clonotypes between healthy human individuals. Sequencing was performed with immunoSEQ multiplex PCR; in TCRdb, only in-frame clones are kept and a portion is missing. The table shows some 2 million clones, with about 95% occurring only once. A note on this clone: Its specificity is unknown.

The naive CD8 fraction comprised CD45RO-negative cells positively selected for CCR7 and excluded terminally differentiated effector memory CD45RA+ cells. Germline-derived CDR1 and CDR2 are SGHDT and YYEEEE. This CDR3 contains 15 residues. Germline trimming cut 4 bases from V and 4 bases from J; bases unmatched to any gene: 2. Notes on the study in general: Generally, naive subsets came out with larger estimated richness than memory subsets. Donor clonotype sharing was expected to depend on sequencing depth. Non-shared clonotypes had lower generation probabilities than those shared by all four donors.

Sequencing was carried out using naive CD8+ T cells sorted from blood. The sequence came from a man younger than 35 in good health. V usage is TRBV5-6 and J usage is TRBJ2-1, with TRBD2 matching 13 bases. CDR3 sequence (DNA): TGTGCCAGCAGCCAGGGACTAGCGGGGTACAATGAGCAGTTCTTC. Protein sequence: CASSQGLAGYNEQFF. Supplemented by reference TRBV5-6 and TRBJ2-1, the full variable domain reads DAGVTQSPTHLIKTRGQQVTLRCSPKSGHDTVSWYQQALGQGPQFIFQYYEEEERQRGNFPDRFSGHQFPNYSSELNVNALLLGDSALYLCASSQGLAGYNEQFFGPGTRLTVL.